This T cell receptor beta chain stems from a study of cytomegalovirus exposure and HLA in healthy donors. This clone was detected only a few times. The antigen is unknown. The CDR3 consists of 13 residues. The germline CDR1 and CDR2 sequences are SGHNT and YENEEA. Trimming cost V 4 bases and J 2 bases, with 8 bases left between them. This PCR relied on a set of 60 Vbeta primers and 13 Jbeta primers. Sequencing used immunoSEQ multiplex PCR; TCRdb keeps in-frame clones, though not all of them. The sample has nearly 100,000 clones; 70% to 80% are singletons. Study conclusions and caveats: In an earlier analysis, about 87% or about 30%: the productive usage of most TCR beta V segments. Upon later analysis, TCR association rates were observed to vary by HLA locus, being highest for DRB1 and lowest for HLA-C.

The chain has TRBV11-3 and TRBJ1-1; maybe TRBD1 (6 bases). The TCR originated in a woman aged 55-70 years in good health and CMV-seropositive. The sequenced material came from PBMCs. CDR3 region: CASSSGVNTEAFF. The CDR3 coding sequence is TGTGCCAGCAGCTCAGGGGTTAACACTGAAGCTTTCTTT.